This record looks at one TCR beta chain sequence and its context. V was clipped by 2 bases and J by 5 bases; unmatched bases: 1. This CDR3 region has 14 residues. Germline values: CDR1 LNHDA, CDR2 SQIVND (reference sequence). This sample is drawn from a study of technical replicates of blood from four donors. Data came from immunoSEQ multiplex PCR; TCRdb stores just in-frame clones and leaves some out. The data show about 74,000 clones, around nine tenths seen once. This sequence joins TRBV19 and TRBJ2-1; TRBD2 matches at 9 bases. Material for sequencing was T cells isolated from PBMCs. The clonotype comes from a human donor in good health. The CDR3 is CASSIPSGNNEQFF. The CDR3 bases are TGTGCCAGTAGTATACCTAGCGGGAACAATGAGCAGTTCTTC.